This T cell receptor beta chain was found in a study of control samples from healthy donors and cancer patients. Looked up from germline, CDR1 is SGHRS and CDR2 is YFSETQ. This CDR3 is 14 amino acids long. Germline trimming cut 2 bases from V and 4 bases from J; bases unmatched to any gene: 3. Assay used: immunoSEQ multiplex PCR; TCRdb lists only in-frame clones, some missing. This sample carries 45,000 to 55,000 clones, roughly 94% of them seen once, and the ten largest clones take about 2.4%. This chain links TRBV5-1 with TRBJ2-5; TRBD1 agrees at 9 bases. The TCR comes from a man younger than 40 in good health. Sequencing was done on a sample of blood. This CDR3 reads CASSFQGQGETQYF. CDR3 in DNA: TGCGCCAGCAGCTTTCAGGGACAGGGAGAGACCCAGTACTTC.